The 30 T cell receptor beta chains below come from one sample, sequenced in a study of CD8 T cells in Susac syndrome. RNA in amounts of about 0.5 to 1 ug was reverse transcribed with random hexamers. Via MiXCR, TCRdb re-called the immunoSEQ multiplex PCR reads, giving one row per CDR3 protein. The sample has about 300,000 distinct CDR3 sequences, 65% to 90% seen once. Sample: CD8+ T cells from PBMCs. These receptor sequences come from a human donor with multiple sclerosis.

The chain is built from TRBV10-3 and TRBJ2-1; 9 positions agree with TRBD2. The germline gives CDR1 ENHRY, CDR2 SYGVKD. V lost 4 bases, J lost 4 bases, and 2 bases stayed unmatched. This CDR3 region has 14 residues. As DNA, the CDR3 is TGTGCCATCAGTGCCGCGGGAGGGTACAATGAGCAGTTCTTC. Translated: CAISAAGGYNEQFF.

The chain has TRBV10-3 and TRBJ2-5; no clear D. V lost 2 bases and J lost 5, with 9 bases in between. Germline CDR1 ENHRY, CDR2 SYGVKD. CDR3 size: 13 residues. CDR3 residues: CAISETTTETQYF. In DNA, the CDR3 is TGTGCCATCAGTGAGACAACTACGGAGACCCAGTACTTC.

The chain combines TRBV23-1 with TRBJ1-2; unclear D gene. TRBV23-1 is given ORF status, its function remaining uncertain. This CDR3 region has 15 residues. The germline V and J ends were trimmed by 6 bases and 0 bases, with 14 bases remaining between them. As DNA, the CDR3 is TGCGCCAGCAGCCTACTCGGGCTTCCTAACTATGGCTACACCTTC. Residues: CASSLLGLPNYGYTF.

J is TRBJ2-7 and V is TRBV7-9, with TRBD1 matching over 7 bases. The CDR3 is 15 residues long. V lost 0 bases to trimming and J lost 7 bases; unmatched junction nucleotides: 9. Germline V gene sequence: CDR1 SEHNR, CDR2 FQNEAQ (reference sequence). CDR3 DNA sequence: TGTGCCAGCAGCTTAGCAGTCGCAGGGGGTCGGGAGCAGTACTTC. As protein: CASSLAVAGGREQYF.

The genes are TRBV27 and TRBJ2-2, with D perhaps TRBD2 (5 bases). Trimming removed 8 bases from V and 0 bases from J, with 16 bases in between. The CDR3 is made up of 16 amino acids. Germline CDR1 is MNHEY and CDR2 is SMNVEV (reference sequence). CDR3 in amino acids: CASRGERDSNTGELFF. DNA of the CDR3: TGTGCCAGCCGGGGAGAAAGAGATTCGAACACCGGGGAGCTGTTTTTT.

The rearrangement joins TRBV3-1 to TRBJ2-7, with 8 bases matching TRBD1. Germline CDR1 LGHDT, CDR2 YNNKEL (reference sequence). The CDR3 is made up of 16 amino acids. After removal of 4 bases from V and 0 bases from J, the junction contained 8 bases not matched to a gene. DNA of the CDR3: TGTGCCAGCAGCCCGGCCGGGACAGGCTACTCCTACGAGCAGTACTTC. Translated: CASSPAGTGYSYEQYF.

This clonotype was counted a few times. V usage is TRBV6-1 and J usage is TRBJ2-7; 7 nucleotides agree with TRBD1. Germline loops: CDR1 MNHNS, CDR2 SASEGT. This CDR3 spans 12 amino acids. V was clipped by 3 bases and J by 4 bases; unmatched bases: 0. DNA for the CDR3: TGTGCCAGCAGTGAGACAGGGTACGAGCAGTACTTC. Amino acid sequence: CASSETGYEQYF.

The V gene is TRBV15, the J gene TRBJ1-5; TRBD1 might be the D (5 bases). Trimming removed 3 bases from V and 1 base from J, with 13 bases in between. The germline V gene has CDR1 LNHNV and CDR2 YYDKDF (reference sequence). This CDR3 has 16 residues. CDR3 DNA: TGTGCCACCAGCAGCCCCCTCACAGGAAGCAATCAGCCCCAGCATTTT. The encoded protein is CATSSPLTGSNQPQHF.

V usage is TRBV20-1 and J usage is TRBJ2-7, with D perhaps matching TRBD2 (6 bases). The CDR3 covers 15 residues. Germline CDR1 reads DFQATT; CDR2 reads SNEGSKA (reference sequence). V lost 6 bases to trimming and J lost 2 bases, with 20 bases between them. The CDR3, as DNA: TGCAGTGCCCCTCCGATAGGAGGGTTGCCCTACGAGCAGTACTTC. Amino acids: CSAPPIGGLPYEQYF.

The chain combines TRBV28 with TRBJ1-1; D gene ambiguous. The CDR3 loop spans 18 amino acids. V dropped 5 bases and J dropped 0 bases, with 22 bases sitting between them. Germline V gives CDR1 MDHEN, CDR2 SYDVKM. The CDR3 spells CASSPRHLGRDMNTEAFF. CDR3 DNA: TGTGCCAGCAGTCCCCGACATTTAGGTAGGGATATGAACACTGAAGCTTTCTTT.

The J gene is TRBJ2-1, the V gene TRBV27, with unresolved D. The CDR3 has 13 amino acids. With 3 bases removed from V and 5 bases from J, the gap between germline ends came to 8 bases. Looked up from germline, CDR1 is MNHEY and CDR2 is SMNVEV (reference sequence). CDR3 sequence: CASSFGTDNEQFF. In DNA, the CDR3 is TGTGCCAGCAGTTTTGGAACTGACAATGAGCAGTTCTTC.

The V gene is TRBV10-2, the J gene TRBJ1-5, with D unresolved. Germline CDR1 is WSHSY and CDR2 is SAAADI. V was cut by 6 bases and J by 6 bases, with 15 bases left in between. CDR3 length: 14 residues. The CDR3 region has the DNA TGCGCCAGCAGCCATTGGAGGGCAGGTCAGCCCCAGCATTTT. Its translation: CASSHWRAGQPQHF.

The chain has TRBV5-1 and TRBJ2-5; 11 positions agree with TRBD1. Germline trimming cut 3 bases from V and 4 bases from J; bases unmatched to any gene: 5. There are 15 residues in the CDR3. CDR1 is SGHRS and CDR2 is YFSETQ in the germline V gene. The CDR3 is CASSSEDRGRETQYF. The DNA for the CDR3 is TGCGCCAGCAGCTCCGAGGACAGGGGGCGAGAGACCCAGTACTTC.

This chain connects TRBV3-1 to TRBJ1-3; D is ambiguous. V was pared by 1 base and J by 4 bases, with 8 bases between. The CDR3 spans 14 residues. From germline, CDR1 is LGHDT and CDR2 YNNKEL (reference sequence). DNA of the CDR3: TGTGCCAGCAGCCAAGGCAGCCCAGGAAACACCATATATTTT. This encodes CASSQGSPGNTIYF.

The DNA for the CDR3 is TGTGCCAGCAGTGAAAACAGGGAGAACACTGAAGCTTTCTTT. It translates to CASSENRENTEAFF. The chain is built from TRBV6-1 and TRBJ1-1; TRBD1 might be the D (6 bases). The CDR3 has 14 amino acids. The germline V and J ends were trimmed by 2 bases and 1 base, with 8 bases remaining between them. CDR1 is MNHNS, CDR2 SASEGT, per germline.

The J gene is TRBJ2-7, the V gene TRBV11-2, with TRBD1 matching over 7 bases. The CDR3 spans 14 residues. The V segment lost 3 bases and the J segment 2 bases; nucleotides outside the gene matches: 4. Germline loops: CDR1 SGHAT, CDR2 FQNNGV. The CDR3 here is CASSFGRGTYEQYF. Written as DNA, the CDR3 is TGTGCCAGCAGCTTCGGCAGGGGGACCTACGAGCAGTACTTC.

This clonotype occurred once. The CDR3 DNA follows: TGCGCCAGCAGCCCCGGACTAGCGGGAGACAGCAATGAGCAGTTCTTC. It encodes CASSPGLAGDSNEQFF. The V gene is TRBV4-3, the J gene TRBJ2-1; 13 bases align to TRBD2. This CDR3 comprises 16 residues. The trim removed 4 bases at V and 6 bases at J, leaving 6 bases unmatched. CDR1 and CDR2 (germline): LGHNA, YSLEER.

The V and J genes are TRBV29-1 and TRBJ1-2, with 10 bases fitting TRBD1. The CDR3 extends over 13 amino acids. Unmatched junction bases numbered 6, after V lost 7 bases and J lost 4 bases. Per the germline V gene, CDR1 is SQVTM and CDR2 is ANQGSEA. The CDR3: CSAETGGAYGYTF. For the CDR3, the DNA is TGCAGCGCCGAGACAGGGGGCGCCTATGGCTACACCTTC.

Here the CDR3 DNA reads TGTGCCAGCAGTTCCCCGGCCGGGACTAGCGGGAGGAACCTCCAAGAGACCCAGTACTTC. Translating it yields CASSSPAGTSGRNLQETQYF. The chain couples TRBV28 to TRBJ2-5; 15 bases line up with TRBD2. The CDR3 consists of 20 residues. The germline gives CDR1 MDHEN, CDR2 SYDVKM. V dropped 4 bases and J dropped 1; count of bases not matched to a gene: 13.

This clonotype was seen only once. The genes are TRBV24-1 and TRBJ2-7; D may be TRBD2 (5 bases). This CDR3 comprises 12 residues. V was trimmed by 5 bases and J by 3 bases, leaving 7 bases between them. Germline V gene lookup returns CDR1 KGHDR and CDR2 SFDVKD. CDR3 nucleotide sequence: TGTGCCACCAGTGGGGGAGACTACGAGCAGTACTTC. Protein: CATSGGDYEQYF.

J is TRBJ2-7 and V is TRBV27, with 7 positions matching TRBD2. The trim removed 6 bases at V and 3 bases at J, leaving 17 bases unmatched. The germline V gene encodes CDR1 MNHEY and CDR2 SMNVEV (reference sequence). The CDR3 extends over 17 amino acids. The CDR3 region is CASSPLLPSGVVYEQYF. The CDR3 nucleotides read TGTGCCAGCAGCCCCCTGCTCCCAAGCGGGGTAGTCTACGAGCAGTACTTC.

The chain has TRBV29-1 and TRBJ2-1, with a possible D match to TRBD2 (5 bases). The ends were cut back, 5 bases at V and 3 bases at J, with 8 bases in the middle. The CDR3 is 12 amino acids. Germline loops: CDR1 SQVTM, CDR2 ANQGSEA. The CDR3: CSVPTSYNEQFF. In DNA, the CDR3 is TGCAGCGTTCCCACTAGCTACAATGAGCAGTTCTTC.

V is TRBV14 and J is TRBJ2-3, with D perhaps TRBD2 (6 bases). Trimming stripped 7 bases from V and 5 bases from J, with 13 bases between. Germline V gene sequence: CDR1 SGHDN, CDR2 FVKESK. This CDR3 comprises 13 residues. The CDR3 sequence: CASKDYQKDTQYF. The CDR3 DNA reads as TGTGCCAGCAAGGACTACCAAAAAGATACGCAGTATTTT.

The rearrangement uses TRBV19 and TRBJ2-2; the D is unclear. The CDR3 length is 14 residues. Germline CDR1 and CDR2: LNHDA and SQIVND (reference sequence). V lost 1 base and J 6 bases, leaving 9 bases between the germline ends. The CDR3 sequence is CASSIVTTAGELFF. For the CDR3, the DNA is TGTGCCAGTAGTATAGTGACAACCGCCGGGGAGCTGTTTTTT.

The chain carries TRBV1 and TRBJ2-1; no check of the table's D call, TRBD2, against the DNA was made. TRBV1 is described as a pseudogene. This CDR3 spans 18 amino acids. Here the CDR3 reads CTSSQDPRGSGSYNEQFF. The CDR3, as DNA: TGCACCAGCAGCCAAGACCCGCGGGGTAGCGGGTCGTACAATGAGCAGTTCTTC.

This clonotype was seen a few times. The rearrangement uses TRBV5-1 and TRBJ2-7; tentative D call: TRBD1 (5 bases). With 0 bases removed from V and 0 bases from J, the gap between germline ends came to 10 bases. CDR3 size: 15 residues. Germline CDR1 is SGHRS and CDR2 is YFSETQ. This CDR3 reads CASSLGQGLSYEQYF. CDR3 in DNA: TGCGCCAGCAGCTTGGGCCAGGGCCTCTCCTACGAGCAGTACTTC.

The chain carries TRBV6-2 or TRBV6-3 and TRBJ2-7; a possible D gene is TRBD2 (6 bases). From germline, CDR1 is MNHEY and CDR2 SVGEGT. The CDR3 runs to 13 residues. Deletions cut 3 bases from V and 4 bases from J, with 10 bases between. The CDR3 nucleotides are TGTGCCAGCAGTTATTCGACTAGTTACGAGCAGTACTTC. This gives the protein CASSYSTSYEQYF.

The rearrangement links TRBV6-2 or TRBV6-3 to TRBJ2-7; D uncertain. Trimming shortened V by 4 bases and J by 1 base, and 17 bases separated the two germline ends. Germline lookup yields CDR1 MNHEY and CDR2 SVGEGT. The CDR3 is 16 residues long. This chain's CDR3 is CASSLSRPVSSYEQYF. In DNA form, the CDR3 reads TGTGCCAGCAGTTTATCCAGACCGGTGAGTTCCTACGAGCAGTACTTC.

V usage is TRBV5-6 and J usage is TRBJ2-7; 9 positions match TRBD2. The CDR3 totals 15 residues. With V trimmed by 2 bases and J by 2 bases, 5 bases remained unmatched. Germline values: CDR1 SGHDT, CDR2 YYEEEE. This chain's CDR3 is CASSFIAGVTYEQYF. CDR3 nucleotide sequence: TGTGCCAGCAGCTTCATAGCGGGGGTTACCTACGAGCAGTACTTC.

The V call is TRBV28, the J call TRBJ2-2, with TRBD1 matching 7 bases. This CDR3 comprises 14 residues. Germline assignment: CDR1 MDHEN and CDR2 SYDVKM. Germline trimming cut 6 bases from V and 5 bases from J; bases unmatched to any gene: 6. The CDR3 sequence is CASRRQGATGELFF. The CDR3 DNA reads TGTGCCAGCAGGAGACAGGGAGCGACCGGGGAGCTGTTTTTT.